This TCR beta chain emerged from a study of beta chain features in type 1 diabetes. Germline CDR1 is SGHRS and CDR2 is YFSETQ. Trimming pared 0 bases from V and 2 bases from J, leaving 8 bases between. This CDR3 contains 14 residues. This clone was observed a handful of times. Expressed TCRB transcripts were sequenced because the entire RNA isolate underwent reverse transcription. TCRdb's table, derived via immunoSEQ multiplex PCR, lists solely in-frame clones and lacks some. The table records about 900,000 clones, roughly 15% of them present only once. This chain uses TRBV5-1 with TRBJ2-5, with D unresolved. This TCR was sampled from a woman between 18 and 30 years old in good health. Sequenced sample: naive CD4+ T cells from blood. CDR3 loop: CASSLGPTQETQYF. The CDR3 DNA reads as TGCGCCAGCAGCTTGGGGCCAACTCAAGAGACCCAGTACTTC.